The 31 T cell receptor beta chains presented below share a single source sample, sequenced in a study of technical replicates of blood from a few donors. Sequencing used immunoSEQ multiplex PCR; TCRdb keeps in-frame clones, though not all of them. The data hold about 70,000 clones, with almost 98% observed a single time. Sample: T cells isolated from PBMCs. Receptors were obtained from a human donor in good health.

J is TRBJ1-1 and V is TRBV18; D possibly corresponds to TRBD1 (6 bases). The CDR3 totals 14 residues. Trimming removed 3 bases from V and 4 bases from J, with 12 bases in between. Germline V gives CDR1 KGHSH, CDR2 LQKENI. The CDR3 region is CASSPEVGGTEAFF. The CDR3 nucleotides read TGTGCCAGCTCACCGGAAGTAGGGGGCACTGAAGCTTTCTTT.

The chain uses TRBV29-1 and TRBJ2-7, with 7 bases identical to TRBD1. V lost 7 bases and J lost 3; bases outside the gene matches: 9. Germline V gene lookup returns CDR1 SQVTM and CDR2 ANQGSEA. The CDR3 consists of 13 residues. CDR3 in amino acids: CSGTGEGDYEQYF. DNA of the CDR3: TGCAGCGGAACAGGGGAAGGAGACTACGAGCAGTACTTC.

On this clone: The same CDR3 also results from other DNA sequences found in this sample. This chain joins TRBV6-5 and TRBJ1-2, with D possibly being TRBD1 (6 bases). V was clipped by 0 bases and J by 3 bases, with 8 bases between them. This CDR3 region has 14 residues. The germline gives CDR1 MNHEY, CDR2 SVGAGI. The chain's CDR3 is CASSYSGGDYGYTF. The DNA for the CDR3 is TGTGCCAGCAGTTACTCAGGGGGGGACTATGGCTACACCTTC.

The rearrangement links TRBV2 to TRBJ2-5; 8 positions match TRBD2. The ends lost 9 bases at V and 5 bases at J; junction bases unmatched: 14. The V gene's germline CDR1 is SNHLY and CDR2 FYNNEI. This CDR3 has 15 residues. CDR3 coding DNA: TGTGCCAGTGATTTTCGGGGGGGCCACGACGAGACCCAGTACTTC. Protein product: CASDFRGGHDETQYF.

This clone was counted once. The CDR3 nucleotides read TGTGCCAGTACGGGACTAGCGGGAGGGAATGAGCAGTTCTTC. It yields the protein CASTGLAGGNEQFF. The V call is TRBV19, the J call TRBJ2-1; 16 positions match TRBD2. Germline assignment: CDR1 LNHDA and CDR2 SQIVND (reference sequence). With 7 bases clipped from V and 7 bases from J, the junction kept 1 base outside the gene matches. This CDR3 region has 14 residues.

V and J are TRBV7-9 and TRBJ1-5, with 10 positions matching TRBD1. Germline CDR1 reads SEHNR; CDR2 reads FQNEAQ (reference sequence). The CDR3 consists of 16 residues. The ends lost 2 bases at V and 6 bases at J; junction bases unmatched: 7. CDR3 in amino acids: CASSLFGTGVAQPQHF. In nucleotides, the CDR3 is TGTGCCAGCAGCTTATTCGGGACAGGGGTTGCTCAGCCCCAGCATTTT. Full variable domain (missing parts from reference TRBV7-9 and TRBJ1-5): DTGVSQNPRHKITKRGQNVTFRCDPISEHNRLYWYRQTLGQGPEFLTYFQNEAQLEKSRLLSDRFSAERPKGSFSTLEIQRTEQGDSAMYLCASSLFGTGVAQPQHFGDGTRLSIL.

The chain has TRBV5-1 and TRBJ2-1; D possibly corresponds to TRBD1 (6 bases). Between the trimmed V and J ends, which lost 3 bases and 6 bases, there was a span of 19 bases. CDR3 length: 16 amino acids. The germline CDR1 and CDR2 sequences are SGHRS and YFSETQ. CDR3 sequence reads: CASSSKLQTGSNEQFF. For the CDR3, the DNA is TGCGCCAGCAGCTCCAAACTCCAGACAGGCTCCAATGAGCAGTTCTTC.

This chain links TRBV18 with TRBJ1-1; D possibly corresponds to TRBD1 (5 bases). V was cut by 0 bases and J by 3 bases, with 11 bases left in between. CDR1 and CDR2 from the germline V gene are KGHSH and LQKENI. The CDR3 runs to 15 residues. The CDR3 loop is CASSPPGRRDTEAFF. Here the CDR3 DNA reads TGTGCCAGCTCACCACCGGGACGGAGGGACACTGAAGCTTTCTTT.

The chain couples TRBV5-6 to TRBJ2-5, with 7 bases aligning to TRBD1. Germline V gives CDR1 SGHDT, CDR2 YYEEEE. This CDR3 contains 14 residues. V was clipped by 4 bases and J by 5 bases; unmatched bases: 8. The CDR3 bases are TGTGCCAGCAGCCTACAAAACAGGGGCGAGACCCAGTACTTC. It encodes CASSLQNRGETQYF.

The chain joins TRBV2 to TRBJ2-7; D may be TRBD1 (6 bases). The CDR3 covers 12 residues. V lost 6 bases, J lost 5 bases, and 11 bases lay in between. Germline V gene sequence: CDR1 SNHLY, CDR2 FYNNEI. CDR3 bases: TGTGCCAGCAGAGAAACAGGGAACGAGCAGTACTTC. Its protein product is CASRETGNEQYF.

The chain employs TRBV6-5 and TRBJ1-2; TRBD1 matches at 7 bases. V lost 0 bases and J lost 8; bases outside the gene matches: 6. CDR1 MNHEY and CDR2 SVGAGI come from the germline V gene. CDR3 length: 14 amino acids. CDR3 DNA: TGTGCCAGCAGTTACTCGACAGGGAAAGGGGGCTACACCTTC. Translating it yields CASSYSTGKGGYTF.

DNA for the CDR3: TGCGCCAGCAGCCTACTAGCGGGGGGGCCCGTAGATACGCAGTATTTT. Its translation: CASSLLAGGPVDTQYF. The chain recombines TRBV4-1 with TRBJ2-3, with TRBD2 identical over 13 bases. The CDR3 has 16 residues. Unmatched junction bases numbered 6, after V lost 4 bases and J lost 5 bases. Germline CDR1 and CDR2: MGHRA and YSYEKL.

The rearrangement uses TRBV9 and TRBJ2-3; D is unresolved. The CDR3 consists of 14 residues. The germline gives CDR1 SGDLS, CDR2 YYNGEE. V was clipped by 3 bases and J by 4 bases, with 12 bases between them. CDR3: CASSAPRIPDTQYF. The DNA for the CDR3 is TGTGCCAGCAGCGCCCCCAGGATACCAGATACGCAGTATTTT.

The chain joins TRBV19 to TRBJ1-1; no reliable D call. The CDR3 runs to 15 residues. Germline CDR1 and CDR2: LNHDA and SQIVND (reference sequence). Trimming cost V 3 bases and J 0 bases, with 11 bases left between them. This chain's CDR3 is CASSIEVTMNTEAFF. CDR3 DNA sequence: TGTGCCAGTAGTATCGAGGTTACCATGAACACTGAAGCTTTCTTT.

The V gene is TRBV10-3, the J gene TRBJ2-7; 11 nucleotides agree with TRBD1. The CDR3 has 16 amino acids. J gave up 5 bases and V 4 bases, and 10 bases lay outside the gene matches. In germline, CDR1 is ENHRY, CDR2 SYGVKD. As DNA, the CDR3 is TGTGCCATCAGTGGTACGGTGGACAGGGGGCTAAACGAGCAGTACTTC. It yields the protein CAISGTVDRGLNEQYF.

This sequence joins TRBV19 and TRBJ2-2, with 7 nucleotides matching TRBD2. The CDR3 is made up of 14 amino acids. V lost 7 bases to trimming and J lost 1 base; unmatched junction nucleotides: 3. CDR1 and CDR2 from the germline V gene are LNHDA and SQIVND (reference sequence). The CDR3 nucleotides are TGTGCCAGTAACTCGGGGGGGAACACCGGGGAGCTGTTTTTT. This codes for CASNSGGNTGELFF. Together with reference TRBV19 and TRBJ2-2, the CDR3 gives the full variable domain: DGGITQSPKYLFRKEGQNVTLSCEQNLNHDAMYWYRQDPGQGLRLIYYSQIVNDFQKGDIAEGYSVSREKKESFPLTVTSAQKNPTAFYLCASNSGGNTGELFFGEGSRLTVL.

The chain is built from TRBV28 and TRBJ1-5; 7 bases map to TRBD1. This CDR3 has 18 amino acids. Germline CDR1 is MDHEN and CDR2 is SYDVKM. Germline trimming cut 8 bases from V and 0 bases from J; bases unmatched to any gene: 16. This chain's CDR3 is CASEYPGGGLYSNQPQHF. The DNA of the CDR3 is TGTGCCAGCGAGTATCCAGGGGGAGGCCTCTATAGCAATCAGCCCCAGCATTTT.

This rearrangement joins TRBV5-6 to TRBJ2-7; unclear D gene. The V gene's germline CDR1 is SGHDT and CDR2 YYEEEE. CDR3 length equals 15 residues. V was cut by 0 bases and J by 2 bases, with 12 bases left in between. The chain's CDR3 is CASSLAFDKTYEQYF. The DNA for the CDR3 is TGTGCCAGCAGCTTGGCCTTTGACAAGACCTACGAGCAGTACTTC.

The rearrangement links TRBV28 to TRBJ1-5; D is unresolved. The CDR3 consists of 11 residues. CDR1 and CDR2 (germline): MDHEN, SYDVKM. The ends were cut back, 5 bases at V and 6 bases at J, with 5 bases in the middle. The CDR3 DNA follows: TGTGCCAGCAGTGACTTTCAGCCCCAGCATTTT. This codes for CASSDFQPQHF. The full variable domain, in which reference TRBV28 and TRBJ1-5 provide the parts outside the CDR3, is DVKVTQSSRYLVKRTGEKVFLECVQDMDHENMFWYRQDPGLGLRLIYFSYDVKMKEKGDIPEGYSVSREKKERFSLILESASTNQTSMYLCASSDFQPQHFGDGTRLSIL.

The chain has TRBV2 and TRBJ2-5; 8 nucleotides line up with TRBD2. Germline CDR1 is SNHLY and CDR2 is FYNNEI. This CDR3 comprises 18 residues. The CDR3 DNA reads TGTGCTCACCAGCAGTTGAGGGAAAGCGGGGGAAGCCAAGAGACCCAGTACTTC. Its protein is CAHQQLRESGGSQETQYF.

The chain uses TRBV19 and TRBJ1-2; 7 positions match TRBD1. CDR1 LNHDA and CDR2 SQIVND come from the germline V gene (reference sequence). V lost 8 bases and J lost 1; bases outside the gene matches: 7. The CDR3 sequence is 14 residues long. CDR3 residues: CASYGDSLNYGYTF. CDR3 DNA sequence: TGTGCCAGTTACGGGGACAGCCTTAACTATGGCTACACCTTC. Combining the CDR3 with reference TRBV19 and TRBJ1-2 gives the whole variable domain DGGITQSPKYLFRKEGQNVTLSCEQNLNHDAMYWYRQDPGQGLRLIYYSQIVNDFQKGDIAEGYSVSREKKESFPLTVTSAQKNPTAFYLCASYGDSLNYGYTFGSGTRLTVV.

This clone was detected once. The chain joins TRBV6-6 to TRBJ1-2; 8 nucleotides match TRBD1. Germline V CDR1 and CDR2: MNHNY, SVGAGI (reference sequence). Trimming at V came to 2 bases and at J to 6 bases, leaving 8 bases not matched to a gene. This CDR3 comprises 15 residues. Written as DNA, the CDR3 is TGTGCCAGCAGTTACCTAACCGGGACAGGCCATGGCTACACCTTC. Its protein product is CASSYLTGTGHGYTF.

The rearrangement uses TRBV21-1 and TRBJ1-5; the D call in the table, TRBD1, was not verified against the DNA. TRBV21-1 is termed a pseudogene. This CDR3 spans 18 amino acids. CDR3 amino acids: CASSKTGVALVSNQPQHF. The CDR3 region has the DNA TGTGCCAGCAGTAAGACAGGGGTGGCTTTAGTGAGCAATCAGCCCCAGCATTTT.

V and J are TRBV29-1 and TRBJ2-1, with 8 bases that match TRBD1. Germline-derived CDR1 and CDR2 are SQVTM and ANQGSEA. V was clipped by 1 base and J by 2 bases; unmatched bases: 4. The CDR3 covers 15 residues. For the CDR3, the DNA is TGCAGCGTTGAAGGGACAGGGTCCCCCTACAATGAGCAGTTCTTC. Its translation: CSVEGTGSPYNEQFF.

The chain couples TRBV7-9 to TRBJ2-7; 8 bases line up with TRBD1. The CDR3 has 14 residues. With V trimmed by 3 bases and J by 3 bases, 4 bases remained unmatched. The germline V gene has CDR1 SEHNR and CDR2 FQNEAQ (reference sequence). CDR3 region: CASSFPDRDYEQYF. The CDR3 nucleotides are TGTGCCAGCAGCTTTCCGGACAGGGACTACGAGCAGTACTTC.

The chain combines TRBV19 with TRBJ1-4; D gene uncertain. The germline gives CDR1 LNHDA, CDR2 SQIVND (reference sequence). Trimming pared 4 bases from V and 0 bases from J, leaving 6 bases between. The CDR3 is 14 amino acids. The CDR3 nucleotides read TGTGCCAGTAGTACGGGTGCAACTAATGAAAAACTGTTTTTT. It specifies CASSTGATNEKLFF.

The chain couples TRBV6-5 to TRBJ1-2, with D hard to call. Germline values: CDR1 MNHEY, CDR2 SVGAGI. This CDR3 has 12 amino acids. V was clipped by 6 bases and J by 7 bases, with 12 bases between them. The DNA of the CDR3 is TGTGCCAGCAGCTCTGGCGGCAGTGGCTACACCTTC. As protein: CASSSGGSGYTF.

The rearrangement joins TRBV5-4 to TRBJ2-1; 8 bases agree with TRBD1. V lost 4 bases to trimming and J lost 1 base; unmatched junction nucleotides: 7. This CDR3 has 16 residues. CDR1 is SGHNT, CDR2 YYREEE, per germline (reference sequence). The CDR3 sequence: CASSDRDRSSYNEQFF. The CDR3 bases are TGTGCCAGCAGCGACCGGGACAGGAGTTCCTACAATGAGCAGTTCTTC.

V gene TRBV6-1 combines with J gene TRBJ2-5, with D perhaps matching TRBD2 (6 bases). The CDR3 is made up of 13 amino acids. V was pared by 6 bases and J by 5 bases, with 13 bases between. From germline, CDR1 is MNHNS and CDR2 SASEGT. For the CDR3, the DNA is TGTGCCAGCAGAGGGGCGGGACTGGAGACCCAGTACTTC. It specifies CASRGAGLETQYF.

V usage is TRBV10-1 and J usage is TRBJ1-1; 10 positions match TRBD1. The CDR3 runs to 15 residues. V shed 5 bases and J 4 bases; nucleotides not matched to a gene: 7. The V gene's germline CDR1 is WNHNN and CDR2 SYGVQD (reference sequence). CDR3 bases: TGCGCCAGCAGTTCCGGGACAGGGGATGTCACTGAAGCTTTCTTT. Its protein product is CASSSGTGDVTEAFF.

The V call is TRBV2, the J call TRBJ1-5, with 9 bases matching TRBD1. This CDR3 is 18 amino acids long. Losses at the gene ends were 5 bases for V and 7 bases for J; bases not matched to a gene: 18. Germline CDR1 and CDR2: SNHLY and FYNNEI. CDR3 sequence reads: CASSSYETGGLRGQPQHF. Here the CDR3 DNA reads TGTGCCAGCAGTTCGTACGAGACAGGGGGTTTGAGGGGGCAGCCCCAGCATTTT.